The T cell receptor beta chain under discussion was sequenced for a study of blood T cell repertoires in COVID-19 (dated by TCRdb to 2018 to 2021). Describing the broader study: Collaborator samples came from the United States, Italy and Spain and covered acute and convalescent phases of COVID-19. The material from the prospective study consisted of cDNA or gDNA derived from T cells, B-cell-depleted T cells, or PBMCs. Deeply sampled blood TCRbeta repertoires from subjects exposed to, actively infected with, or recovered from COVID-19 were included in the dataset. The repertoires were made available in a free public database intended to serve as a resource for research on the immune response to SARS-CoV-2. The samples were drawn from two sources: the first 160 participants of the ongoing ImmuneRACE study, and over 950 subjects contributed by 6 global collaborators. The sample metadata nearly always contained a de-identified subject ID, COVID-19 status, age in years and sex. Where available, HLA class I and class II types were obtained from metadata supplied by the sample provider rather than from assay-based typing.

The paper's findings and limits, for the study overall: How much clinical and demographic metadata was included differed by source and by participant, and the metadata was provided uncurated.

This clone has just a few counts. No cognate antigen has been identified for it. No base quality information exists; no much larger clone differs at one position. The immunoSEQ Assay, a bias-controlled multiplex PCR, was used to amplify TCRbeta CDR3 regions from genomic DNA. As for the original processing: Nucleated cell counts per sample were estimated from amplification of reference gene primers within the assay. To quantify the absolute abundance of each unique TCRbeta CDR3 rearrangement, sequence reads were collapsed and filtered. For each sample, productive Simpson clonality was calculated by taking the square root of Simpson's diversity index across productive rearrangements. Entries here come from immuneACCESS through TCRdb and include only in-frame sequences with V and J called. Some clones fail to appear in such tables; in the studies checked, an unresolved V gene covers under half of the shortfall, and the cause of the remainder is unknown. V and J calls and clone size are copied from that table; D and trimming were computed from the DNA. Counted in this sample were approximately 210,000 clones; 80% of them appeared once. Around 5% of the sample is taken by the ten largest.

Based on the germline V gene (reference sequence), the CDR1 and CDR2 sequences are MNHNY and SVGAGI. The CDR3 sequence holds 13 residues, the cysteine and phenylalanine included. Solely the CDR3 DNA is kept, with 39 bases framed from the first base. V sheds 3 bases and J sheds 2 bases, leaving 8 bases between their ends. Whole blood was collected in K2EDTA tubes by collaborating institutions according to the institutions' own protocols. For TCRbeta analysis, collaborator samples were shipped as frozen whole blood, as isolated PBMCs, or as DNA extracted from either sample type. Recombination joined TRBV6-6 with TRBJ2-7; TRBD2 could be the D gene, as 6 bases match. The receptor was derived from a human donor in a cohort sampled during active COVID-19. Sequenced sample: peripheral blood. The nucleotides are TGTGCCAGCAGTTATAGCGGTGCCTACGAGCAGTACTTC. Its translation reads: CASSYSGAYEQYF.